This record looks at one T cell receptor (beta chain) sequence and its context. This CDR3 spans 12 amino acids. Germline V gene lookup returns CDR1 ENHRY and CDR2 SYGVKD. Trimming cost V 3 bases and J 5 bases, with 7 bases left between them. This entry is derived from a study of OX40 agonist ivuxolimab in advanced cancers. Patients were ruled out by autoimmune disease history or systemic immunosuppression. The table came from immunoSEQ multiplex PCR; TCRdb's copy has only in-frame clones and leaves some out. The profile shows 4,000 to 6,500 clones, approximately 67% of them singletons. The rearrangement uses TRBV10-3 and TRBJ2-5, with D unclear. Source: CD4+ or CD8+ T cells sorted from blood, taken in a trial of the OX40 agonist ivuxolimab. This sequence was found in an adult with an advanced solid tumor such as melanoma, head and neck, liver or kidney cancer. The CDR3 region has the DNA TGTGCCATCAGTGATGAGGCGGAGACCCAGTACTTC. Translating gives CAISDEAETQYF.